This is a list of T cell receptor beta chains from one sample in a study of preoperative IRX-2 immunotherapy in early breast cancer. Repertoires were generated with immunoSEQ multiplex PCR, while TCRdb's copy carries only in-frame clones and drops some. The sample carries roughly 5,300 clones, around 73% recorded once. This material consisted of tumor tissue, taken before IRX-2 immunotherapy. The source of these receptors is a human donor with breast cancer. The CDR3 runs from the conserved cysteine through the conserved F or W. The order of the fields is clone size, D gene, J gene, V gene, CDR3 DNA, CDR3 protein. D genes are given only for firm matches. Not all rows give a size; the values are once, few, many and, for expanded clones, a class.

abundance: .
d_gene: .
j_gene: TRBJ2-7
v_gene: TRBV10-1
CDR3nt: TGCGCCAGCAGTGACCACGACAAGGCCCGCGAGCAGTACTTC
CDR3aa: CASSDHDKAREQYF

abundance: .
d_gene: .
j_gene: TRBJ1-1
v_gene: TRBV19
CDR3nt: TGTGCCAGTAGCCCCACCTGGGCCTTGAACACTGAAGCTTTCTTT
CDR3aa: CASSPTWALNTEAFF

abundance: .
d_gene: .
j_gene: TRBJ2-7
v_gene: TRBV19
CDR3nt: TGTGCCAGTAGTAGGGGCAGGGGAAGCTACGAGCAGTACTTC
CDR3aa: CASSRGRGSYEQYF

abundance: .
d_gene: TRBD2
j_gene: TRBJ2-2
v_gene: TRBV11-3
CDR3nt: TGTGCCAGCAGCGGGAGGGTGAACACCGGGGAGCTGTTTTTT
CDR3aa: CASSGRVNTGELFF

abundance: medium-sized
d_gene: .
j_gene: TRBJ2-7
v_gene: TRBV19
CDR3nt: TGTGCCAGTAGTCGACCTGGGACTGGAGCCTACGAGCAGTACTTC
CDR3aa: CASSRPGTGAYEQYF

abundance: .
d_gene: TRBD1
j_gene: TRBJ1-3
v_gene: TRBV5-1
CDR3nt: TGCGCCAGCAGCAGGAGCCCCCCGGGACAGAGCTCTGGAAACACCATATATTTT
CDR3aa: CASSRSPPGQSSGNTIYF

abundance: .
d_gene: .
j_gene: TRBJ1-3
v_gene: TRBV19
CDR3nt: TGTGCCAGTAGTATCTTCCTCGGGCGAGGAAACACCATATATTTT
CDR3aa: CASSIFLGRGNTIYF

abundance: .
d_gene: TRBD1
j_gene: TRBJ1-4
v_gene: TRBV6-8
CDR3nt: TGTGCCAGCAGTCACGGACAGGGGGGGACTAATGAAAAACTGTTTTTT
CDR3aa: CASSHGQGGTNEKLFF

abundance: .
d_gene: .
j_gene: TRBJ2-3
v_gene: TRBV28
CDR3nt: TGTGCCAGCAGTTTACGTGGCGGGACGACTAGCACAGATACGCAGTATTTT
CDR3aa: CASSLRGGTTSTDTQYF

abundance: .
d_gene: .
j_gene: TRBJ1-5
v_gene: TRBV28
CDR3nt: TGTGCCAGCACTCGGGCAGCAACTGGGGGCAATCAGCCCCAGCATTTT
CDR3aa: CASTRAATGGNQPQHF

abundance: .
d_gene: TRBD1
j_gene: TRBJ1-1
v_gene: TRBV5-1
CDR3nt: TGCGCCAGCAGCCTCGGACAGGGGCTCTCTGAAGCTTTCTTT
CDR3aa: CASSLGQGLSEAFF

abundance: .
d_gene: .
j_gene: TRBJ2-7
v_gene: TRBV6-8
CDR3nt: TGTGCCAGCAGTATGGACCCTCGCGAGCAGTACTTC
CDR3aa: CASSMDPREQYF

abundance: .
d_gene: .
j_gene: TRBJ2-5
v_gene: TRBV19
CDR3nt: TGTGCCAGTAGTATCTCCGGGGGCCAAGAGACCCAGTACTTC
CDR3aa: CASSISGGQETQYF

abundance: few
d_gene: .
j_gene: TRBJ2-1
v_gene: TRBV19
CDR3nt: TGTGCCAGTAGGGGTCCCCCCTACAATGAGCAGTTCTTC
CDR3aa: CASRGPPYNEQFF

abundance: .
d_gene: .
j_gene: TRBJ2-6
v_gene: TRBV11-3
CDR3nt: TGTGCCAGCAGCTGGGTCAGCCACTCTGGGGCCAACGTCCTGACTTTC
CDR3aa: CASSWVSHSGANVLTF

abundance: .
d_gene: .
j_gene: TRBJ1-1
v_gene: TRBV6-8
CDR3nt: TGTGCCAGCAGTTACTGGGTGAACACTGAAGCTTTCTTT
CDR3aa: CASSYWVNTEAFF

abundance: .
d_gene: .
j_gene: TRBJ1-2
v_gene: TRBV6-8
CDR3nt: TGTGCCAGCAGTTACAATGACAGAACTAACTATGGCTACACCTTC
CDR3aa: CASSYNDRTNYGYTF

abundance: .
d_gene: .
j_gene: TRBJ1-1
v_gene: TRBV5-1
CDR3nt: TGCGCCAGCAGCGAACAGGACATACTGGTTGAAGCTTTCTTT
CDR3aa: CASSEQDILVEAFF

abundance: .
d_gene: .
j_gene: TRBJ1-1
v_gene: TRBV19
CDR3nt: TGTGCCAGTAGTAGTTTAACAATGAACACTGAAGCTTTCTTT
CDR3aa: CASSSLTMNTEAFF

abundance: .
d_gene: .
j_gene: TRBJ1-1
v_gene: TRBV19
CDR3nt: TGTGCCAGTAGTATAGGAGTTATGAGGGAGACTGAAGCTTTCTTT
CDR3aa: CASSIGVMRETEAFF

abundance: .
d_gene: .
j_gene: TRBJ2-5
v_gene: TRBV1
CDR3nt: TGCGCCAGCAGCCAAGATCAGGCTAGCGGGGAAGAGACCCAGTACTTC
CDR3aa: CASSQDQASGEETQYF

abundance: .
d_gene: .
j_gene: TRBJ1-4
v_gene: TRBV6-8
CDR3nt: TGTGCCAGCAGTCGCTTGAGGACAGAGACTAATGAAAAACTGTTTTTT
CDR3aa: CASSRLRTETNEKLFF

abundance: .
d_gene: TRBD2
j_gene: TRBJ2-1
v_gene: TRBV7-7
CDR3nt: TGTGCCAGCAGCCACGAGCGGGAGGTAAATGAGCAGTTCTTC
CDR3aa: CASSHEREVNEQFF

abundance: .
d_gene: TRBD1
j_gene: TRBJ2-5
v_gene: TRBV28
CDR3nt: TGTGCCAGCAGTCCCCGGACAGGGGCCGAGACCCAGTACTTC
CDR3aa: CASSPRTGAETQYF

abundance: .
d_gene: .
j_gene: TRBJ1-1
v_gene: TRBV18
CDR3nt: TGTGCCAGCTCCGAGAGGGAGAACACTGAAGCTTTCTTT
CDR3aa: CASSERENTEAFF

abundance: .
d_gene: TRBD1
j_gene: TRBJ2-7
v_gene: TRBV11-3
CDR3nt: TGTGCCAGCAGCCAGGGGGTAAGATCGGGCTACGAGCAGTACTTC
CDR3aa: CASSQGVRSGYEQYF

abundance: .
d_gene: .
j_gene: TRBJ2-1
v_gene: TRBV6-8
CDR3nt: TGTGCCAGCAGTTACTCTGTGAGCTCCTACAATGAGCAGTTCTTC
CDR3aa: CASSYSVSSYNEQFF

abundance: once
d_gene: TRBD1
j_gene: TRBJ2-3
v_gene: TRBV6-8
CDR3nt: TGTGCCAGCAGTAACCGGGACAGGGGGACAGATACGCAGTATTTT
CDR3aa: CASSNRDRGTDTQYF

abundance: .
d_gene: TRBD2
j_gene: TRBJ2-2
v_gene: TRBV7-7
CDR3nt: TGTGCCAGCAGCTTATCGGGGGGAAGAGACGGGGAGCTGTTTTTT
CDR3aa: CASSLSGGRDGELFF

abundance: few
d_gene: .
j_gene: TRBJ1-5
v_gene: TRBV19
CDR3nt: TGTGCCAGTAGTATAGACGGATCTTTGCGTTATAGCAATCAGCCCCAGCATTTT
CDR3aa: CASSIDGSLRYSNQPQHF

abundance: .
d_gene: TRBD2
j_gene: TRBJ2-7
v_gene: TRBV14
CDR3nt: TGTGCCAGCAGCCAAGACTTAGGACTAGCGGGAATGCAGTTC
CDR3aa: CASSQDLGLAGMQF

abundance: .
d_gene: TRBD1
j_gene: TRBJ2-5
v_gene: TRBV10-2
CDR3nt: TGCGCCAGCAGTGATTTGGGGACAGGCCAAGAGACCCAGTACTTC
CDR3aa: CASSDLGTGQETQYF

abundance: few
d_gene: TRBD2
j_gene: TRBJ2-5
v_gene: TRBV7-1
CDR3nt: TGTGCCAGCAGCTTAAGAGGCGGGAGGGTAGGAGAGACCCAGTACTTC
CDR3aa: CASSLRGGRVGETQYF

abundance: .
d_gene: TRBD2
j_gene: TRBJ2-1
v_gene: TRBV25-1
CDR3nt: TGTGCCAGCAGTGAACTTAGCGGGAGTTCCAGTAATGAGCAGTTCTTC
CDR3aa: CASSELSGSSSNEQFF

abundance: .
d_gene: .
j_gene: TRBJ2-2
v_gene: TRBV6-7
CDR3nt: TGTGCCAGCATTCAAGGGCCTTGGGCCGGGGAGCTGTTTTTT
CDR3aa: CASIQGPWAGELFF

abundance: .
d_gene: .
j_gene: TRBJ2-1
v_gene: TRBV6-8
CDR3nt: TGTGCCACCCAACCCCGATTGAGCGGGAATGAGCAGTTCTTC
CDR3aa: CATQPRLSGNEQFF

abundance: .
d_gene: .
j_gene: TRBJ2-7
v_gene: TRBV6-8
CDR3nt: TGTGCCAGCAGTTACTCGATTGCCTACGAGCAGTACTTC
CDR3aa: CASSYSIAYEQYF

abundance: few
d_gene: .
j_gene: TRBJ1-5
v_gene: TRBV6-8
CDR3nt: TGTGCCAGCAGTTACTTGGCGGGGAATCAGCCCCAGCATTTT
CDR3aa: CASSYLAGNQPQHF

abundance: .
d_gene: TRBD2
j_gene: TRBJ2-4
v_gene: TRBV11-3
CDR3nt: TGTGCCAGCAGCTTACTAGCGGGAGGGATCGTAGACATTCAGTACTTC
CDR3aa: CASSLLAGGIVDIQYF

abundance: once
d_gene: .
j_gene: TRBJ2-7
v_gene: TRBV29-1
CDR3nt: TGCAGCGTGGACAGTGCCCATAACGAGCAGTACTTC
CDR3aa: CSVDSAHNEQYF